This TCR beta chain was recorded in a study of resident and recirculating memory T cells in vitiligo. The CDR3 covers 18 residues. Germline trimming cut 0 bases from V and 11 bases from J; bases unmatched to any gene: 20. The germline gives CDR1 SQVTM, CDR2 ANQGSEA. The assay was immunoSEQ multiplex PCR, and TCRdb's table has in-frame clones only and misses some. The table shows 35,000 to 45,000 clones, with about 93% occurring only once. V gene TRBV29-1 combines with J gene TRBJ2-3; 10 nucleotides line up with TRBD2. The sample comprised blood. The sequence derives from a male donor with vitiligo. The CDR3 here is CSVEDRAGRGSGGMRQYF. The CDR3 DNA sequence: TGCAGCGTTGAAGATCGAGCGGGCCGCGGTAGCGGGGGGATGCGGCAGTATTTT.